This TCR beta chain was found in a study of cytomegalovirus exposure and HLA in healthy donors. Researchers ran the PCR with 60 Vbeta and 13 Jbeta primers. The assay was immunoSEQ multiplex PCR, and TCRdb's table has in-frame clones only and misses some. The repertoire consists of some 120,000 clones, with around 61% occurring once and the leading ten covering 2% to 2.5%. Trimming took 3 bases from V and 7 from J, leaving 16 bases between them. Germline-derived CDR1 and CDR2 are SGDLS and YYNGEE. This CDR3 has 14 residues. V is TRBV9 and J is TRBJ1-2, with D perhaps TRBD1 (6 bases). The receptor was derived from a woman aged 25 to 39 in good health and CMV-seronegative. The sample comprised PBMCs. The CDR3 here is CASSGGGGAGGYTF. The DNA for the CDR3 is TGTGCCAGCAGCGGAGGGGGGGGCGCCGGTGGCTACACCTTC.